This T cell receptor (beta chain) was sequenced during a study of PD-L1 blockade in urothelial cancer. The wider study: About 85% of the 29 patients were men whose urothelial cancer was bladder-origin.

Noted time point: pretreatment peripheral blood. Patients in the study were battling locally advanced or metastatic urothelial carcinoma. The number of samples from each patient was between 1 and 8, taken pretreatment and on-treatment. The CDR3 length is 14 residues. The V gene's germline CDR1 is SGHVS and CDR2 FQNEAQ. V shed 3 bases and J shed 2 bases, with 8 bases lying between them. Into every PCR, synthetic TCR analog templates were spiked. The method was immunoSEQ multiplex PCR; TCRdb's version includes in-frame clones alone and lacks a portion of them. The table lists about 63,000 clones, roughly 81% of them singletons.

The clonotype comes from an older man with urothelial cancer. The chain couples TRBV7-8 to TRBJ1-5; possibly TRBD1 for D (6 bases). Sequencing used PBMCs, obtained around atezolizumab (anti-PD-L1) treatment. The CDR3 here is CASSLDSRNQPQHF. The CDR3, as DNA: TGTGCCAGCAGCTTGGACAGTCGCAATCAGCCCCAGCATTTT.